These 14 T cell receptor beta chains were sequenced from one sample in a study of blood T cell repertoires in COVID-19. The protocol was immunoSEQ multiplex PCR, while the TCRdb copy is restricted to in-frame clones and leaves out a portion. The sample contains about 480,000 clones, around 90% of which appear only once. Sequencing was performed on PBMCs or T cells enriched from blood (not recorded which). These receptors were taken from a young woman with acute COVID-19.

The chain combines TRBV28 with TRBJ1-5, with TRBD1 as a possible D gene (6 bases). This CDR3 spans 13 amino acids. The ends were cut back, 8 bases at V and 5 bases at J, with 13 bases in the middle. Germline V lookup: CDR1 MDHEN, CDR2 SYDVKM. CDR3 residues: CASGGDKYQPQHF. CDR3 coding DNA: TGTGCCAGCGGGGGGGACAAGTATCAGCCCCAGCATTTT.

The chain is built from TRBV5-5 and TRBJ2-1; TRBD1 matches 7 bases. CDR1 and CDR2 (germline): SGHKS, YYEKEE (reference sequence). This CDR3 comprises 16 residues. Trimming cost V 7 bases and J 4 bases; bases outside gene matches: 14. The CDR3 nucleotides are TGTGCCAGCGCCCGGAAGCCTCAGGGGGATTACAATGAGCAGTTCTTC. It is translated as CASARKPQGDYNEQFF.

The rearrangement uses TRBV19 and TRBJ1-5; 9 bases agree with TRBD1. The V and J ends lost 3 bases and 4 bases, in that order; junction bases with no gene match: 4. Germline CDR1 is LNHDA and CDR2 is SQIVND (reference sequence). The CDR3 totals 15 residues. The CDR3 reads CASSIQGQGNQPQHF. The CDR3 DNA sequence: TGTGCCAGTAGTATCCAGGGACAGGGAAATCAGCCCCAGCATTTT. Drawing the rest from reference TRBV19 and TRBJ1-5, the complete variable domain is DGGITQSPKYLFRKEGQNVTLSCEQNLNHDAMYWYRQDPGQGLRLIYYSQIVNDFQKGDIAEGYSVSREKKESFPLTVTSAQKNPTAFYLCASSIQGQGNQPQHFGDGTRLSIL.

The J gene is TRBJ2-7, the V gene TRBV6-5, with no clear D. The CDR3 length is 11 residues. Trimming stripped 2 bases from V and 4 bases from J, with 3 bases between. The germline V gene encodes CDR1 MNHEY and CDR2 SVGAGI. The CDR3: CASSYPYEQYF. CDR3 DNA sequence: TGTGCCAGCAGTTACCCATACGAGCAGTACTTC.

The CDR3 here is CATLDRGREKLFF. Written as DNA, the CDR3 is TGTGCCACCCTGGACAGGGGAAGGGAAAAACTGTTTTTT. The V and J genes are TRBV19 and TRBJ1-4; 9 nucleotides line up with TRBD1. The germline V gene has CDR1 LNHDA and CDR2 SQIVND (reference sequence). Trimming at V came to 10 bases and at J to 8 bases, leaving 8 bases not matched to a gene. The CDR3 loop spans 13 amino acids.

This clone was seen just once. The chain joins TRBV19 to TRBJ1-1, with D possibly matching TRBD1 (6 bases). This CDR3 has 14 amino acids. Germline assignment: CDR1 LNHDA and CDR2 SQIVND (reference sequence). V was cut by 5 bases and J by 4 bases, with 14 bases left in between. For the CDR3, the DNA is TGTGCCAGTAGTTTCCACCAGGGGACCACTGAAGCTTTCTTT. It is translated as CASSFHQGTTEAFF.

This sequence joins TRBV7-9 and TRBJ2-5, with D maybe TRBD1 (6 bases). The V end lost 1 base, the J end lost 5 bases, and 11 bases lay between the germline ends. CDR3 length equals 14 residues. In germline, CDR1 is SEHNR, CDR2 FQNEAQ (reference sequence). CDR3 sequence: CASSLGTAGETQYF. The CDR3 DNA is TGTGCCAGCAGCTTAGGGACAGCAGGGGAGACCCAGTACTTC.

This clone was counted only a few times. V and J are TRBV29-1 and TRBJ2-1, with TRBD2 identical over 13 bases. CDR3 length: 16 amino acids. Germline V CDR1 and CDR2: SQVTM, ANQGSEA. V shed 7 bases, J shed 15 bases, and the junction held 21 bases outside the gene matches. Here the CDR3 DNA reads TGCAGCGCACCCACCCGACTAGCGGGAGGTCGTTCTTTTCTGTTCTTC. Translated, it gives CSAPTRLAGGRSFLFF.

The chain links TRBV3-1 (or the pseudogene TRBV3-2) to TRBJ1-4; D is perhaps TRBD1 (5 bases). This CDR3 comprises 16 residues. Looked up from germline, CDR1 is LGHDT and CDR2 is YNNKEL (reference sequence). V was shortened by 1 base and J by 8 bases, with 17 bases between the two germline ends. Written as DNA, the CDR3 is TGTGCCAGCAGCCAAGGTCTCGGCAGGGCAGGCGAAAAACTGTTTTTT. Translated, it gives CASSQGLGRAGEKLFF.

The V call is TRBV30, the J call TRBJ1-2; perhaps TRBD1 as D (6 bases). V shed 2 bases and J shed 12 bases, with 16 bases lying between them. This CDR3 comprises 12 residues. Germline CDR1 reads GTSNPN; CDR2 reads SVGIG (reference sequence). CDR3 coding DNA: TGTGCCTGGAGTTCAACAGGGTCAAAGCACACCTTC. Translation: CAWSSTGSKHTF. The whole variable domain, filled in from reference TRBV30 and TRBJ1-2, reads SQTIHQWPATLVQPVGSPLSLECTVEGTSNPNLYWYRQAAGRGLQLLFYSVGIGQISSEVPQNLSASRPQDRQFILSSKKLLLSDSGFYLCAWSSTGSKHTFGSGTRLTVV.

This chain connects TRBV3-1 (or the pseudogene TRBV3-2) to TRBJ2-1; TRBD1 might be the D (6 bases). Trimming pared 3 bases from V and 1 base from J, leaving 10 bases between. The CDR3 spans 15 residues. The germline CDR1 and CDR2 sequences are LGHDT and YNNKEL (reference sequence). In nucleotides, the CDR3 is TGTGCCAGCAGCCAGGTACAGGGATCCTACAATGAGCAGTTCTTC. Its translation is CASSQVQGSYNEQFF.

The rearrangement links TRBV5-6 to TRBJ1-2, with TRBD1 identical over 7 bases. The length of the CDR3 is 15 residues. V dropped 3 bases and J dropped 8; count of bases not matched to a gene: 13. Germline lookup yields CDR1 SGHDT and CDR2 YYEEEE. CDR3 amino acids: CASSWDSLDRSGYTF. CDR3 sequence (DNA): TGTGCCAGCAGCTGGGACAGCCTGGACCGGAGCGGCTACACCTTC.

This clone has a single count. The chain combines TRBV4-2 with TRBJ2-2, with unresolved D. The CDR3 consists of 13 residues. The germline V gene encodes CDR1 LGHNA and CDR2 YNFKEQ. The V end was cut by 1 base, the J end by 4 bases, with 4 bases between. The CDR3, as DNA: TGTGCCAGCAGCCAAGTATCCACCGGGGAGCTGTTTTTT. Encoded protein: CASSQVSTGELFF.

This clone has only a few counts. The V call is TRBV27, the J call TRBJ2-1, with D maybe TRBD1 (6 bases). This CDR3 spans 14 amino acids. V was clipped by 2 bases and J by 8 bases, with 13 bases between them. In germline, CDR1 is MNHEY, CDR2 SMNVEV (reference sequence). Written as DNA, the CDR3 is TGTGCCAGCAGTTTAACAACAGGGTTCGATGAGCAGTTCTTC. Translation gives CASSLTTGFDEQFF.